Shown below are 13 T cell receptor beta chains from a single sample sequenced in a study of blood T cells in healthy people across ages. Primers used in a second PCR of roughly 6 to 12 cycles were a sample-barcoded 5' primer and a J-beta primer mix. Each CDR3 protein is one row after TCRdb ran MiXCR on the 5' RACE reads. The top ten hold roughly 40% of the sample, which has over 700,000 distinct CDR3 sequences, about 53% seen once. Sequencing was carried out using blood. The receptors stem from a man aged 80 or over in good health.

In its sample, this clonotype was seen once. The germline gene is not matched at one end of the junction; a read error may be the cause. The chain recombines TRBV5-1 with TRBJ1-1; possibly TRBD1 for D (6 bases). Germline V gene sequence: CDR1 SGHRS, CDR2 YFSETQ. There are 14 residues in the CDR3. The DNA for the CDR3 is TGTGCCAGCACCAAGGACAGTTATAACACTGAAGCTTTCTTT. It translates to CASTKDSYNTEAFF.

This clonotype was recorded at least ten times. J is TRBJ1-2 and V is TRBV3-1; D remains unclear. The CDR3 extends over 17 amino acids. The germline CDR1 and CDR2 sequences are LGHDT and YNNKEL (reference sequence). The germline V and J ends were trimmed by 0 bases and 8 bases, with 22 bases remaining between them. The CDR3 loop is CASSQEDTGAGRKGYTF. The CDR3 coding sequence is TGTGCCAGCAGCCAAGAAGATACCGGTGCAGGACGGAAAGGCTACACCTTC.

This chain links TRBV6-5 with TRBJ1-4; tentatively, D is TRBD1 (5 bases). The V gene's germline CDR1 is MNHEY and CDR2 SVGAGI. The CDR3 is made up of 18 amino acids. Trimming removed 5 bases from V and 2 bases from J, with 21 bases in between. CDR3 region: CASSHGGGAGPTNEKLFF. In DNA, the CDR3 is TGTGCCAGCAGTCACGGCGGTGGGGCCGGTCCGACTAATGAAAAACTGTTTTTT.

This clonotype turned up a few times. The gene calls are TRBV5-1 and TRBJ2-7; TRBD1 might be the D (7 bases). The CDR3 is 15 amino acids. V lost 3 bases, J lost 1 base, and 14 bases lay in between. Germline-derived CDR1 and CDR2 are SGHRS and YFSETQ. The CDR3, as DNA: TGCGCCAGCAGCTACGGCGGGACAGCTTCCTACGAGCAGTACTTC. This sequence encodes CASSYGGTASYEQYF. The full variable domain, completed using reference TRBV5-1 and TRBJ2-7, is KAGVTQTPRYLIKTRGQQVTLSCSPISGHRSVSWYQQTPGQGLQFLFEYFSETQRNKGNFPGRFSGRQFSNSRSEMNVSTLELGDSALYLCASSYGGTASYEQYFGPGTRLTVT.

As for this clonotype: The junction does not match germline at one end; this may be a read error. V gene TRBV10-3 combines with J gene TRBJ2-7, with D possibly TRBD1 on 5 matching bases. Germline CDR1 and CDR2: ENHRY and SYGVKD. CDR3 length equals 12 residues. CDR3 nucleotide sequence: TGTGCCATCCGTGACAGATCCTACGAGCAGTACTTC. Protein: CAIRDRSYEQYF.

CDR3 DNA: TGCAGTCCCCTGGCGGCCACGAACCCCTACGAGCAGTACTTC. The encoded protein is CSPLAATNPYEQYF. This sequence joins TRBV20-1 and TRBJ2-7; D is ambiguous. Germline-derived CDR1 and CDR2 are DFQATT and SNEGSKA (reference sequence). The length of the CDR3 is 14 residues. V was clipped by 8 bases and J by 2 bases, with 19 bases between them.

The chain joins TRBV12-3 or TRBV12-4 to TRBJ1-2, with a weak D call TRBD1 (6 bases). V was shortened by 0 bases and J by 6 bases, with 14 bases between the two germline ends. The CDR3 extends over 15 amino acids. Written as DNA, the CDR3 is TGTGCCAGCAGTTTAGCCCTGGCAGGGGCGGATGGCTACACCTTC. It codes for CASSLALAGADGYTF.

There are a few counts of this clonotype. The chain carries TRBV20-1 and TRBJ2-1, with D unresolved. The V end lost 1 base, the J end lost 7 bases, and 5 bases lay between the germline ends. Germline CDR1 DFQATT, CDR2 SNEGSKA (reference sequence). CDR3 length equals 11 residues. In DNA, the CDR3 is TGCAGTGCTAGAGGTGTAAATGAGCAGTTCTTC. The encoded protein is CSARGVNEQFF.

The rearrangement uses TRBV3-1 and TRBJ1-2; 12 nucleotides align to TRBD1. The CDR3 has 14 residues. J gave up 9 bases and V 3 bases, and 5 bases lay outside the gene matches. Germline V gives CDR1 LGHDT, CDR2 YNNKEL (reference sequence). The CDR3 here is CASSHWDRGLRYTF. The CDR3 nucleotides read TGTGCCAGCAGCCATTGGGACAGGGGGCTTCGCTACACCTTC.

The table lists this clonotype with a few counts. The genes are TRBV29-1 and TRBJ1-2, with 11 bases aligning to TRBD1. Germline V gene sequence: CDR1 SQVTM, CDR2 ANQGSEA. The CDR3 is made up of 15 amino acids. V lost 5 bases and J lost 8; bases outside the gene matches: 13. CDR3 in DNA: TGCAGCGTTTACCCTGGACAGGGGGCGCTGGGAGGCTACACCTTC. Protein sequence: CSVYPGQGALGGYTF.

The genes are TRBV20-1 and TRBJ1-5; maybe TRBD1 (6 bases). Germline assignment: CDR1 DFQATT and CDR2 SNEGSKA (reference sequence). Trimming shortened V by 7 bases and J by 4 bases, and 14 bases separated the two germline ends. The CDR3 runs to 13 residues. This CDR3 is CSVGAAGNQPQHF. The CDR3 coding sequence is TGCAGTGTGGGGGCCGCCGGAAATCAGCCCCAGCATTTT.

This clonotype occurred a few times. Mismatch with germline at one junction end may stem from a read error. V and J are TRBV29-1 and TRBJ2-1, with 7 bases matching TRBD1. Germline loops: CDR1 SQVTM, CDR2 ANQGSEA. The length of the CDR3 is 14 residues. CDR3 in amino acids: CSVEDRERYNEQFF. The DNA for the CDR3 is TGCAGCGTCGAAGACAGGGAACGATACAATGAGCAGTTCTTC.

This chain links TRBV29-1 with TRBJ1-1; a weak D match, TRBD1 (6 bases). Between the trimmed V and J ends, which lost 8 bases and 3 bases, there was a span of 16 bases. The CDR3 is 13 amino acids. CDR1 SQVTM and CDR2 ANQGSEA come from the germline V gene. The CDR3 protein is CSSTDSYHTEAFF. Written as DNA, the CDR3 is TGCAGCTCCACGGACAGCTACCACACTGAAGCTTTCTTT.